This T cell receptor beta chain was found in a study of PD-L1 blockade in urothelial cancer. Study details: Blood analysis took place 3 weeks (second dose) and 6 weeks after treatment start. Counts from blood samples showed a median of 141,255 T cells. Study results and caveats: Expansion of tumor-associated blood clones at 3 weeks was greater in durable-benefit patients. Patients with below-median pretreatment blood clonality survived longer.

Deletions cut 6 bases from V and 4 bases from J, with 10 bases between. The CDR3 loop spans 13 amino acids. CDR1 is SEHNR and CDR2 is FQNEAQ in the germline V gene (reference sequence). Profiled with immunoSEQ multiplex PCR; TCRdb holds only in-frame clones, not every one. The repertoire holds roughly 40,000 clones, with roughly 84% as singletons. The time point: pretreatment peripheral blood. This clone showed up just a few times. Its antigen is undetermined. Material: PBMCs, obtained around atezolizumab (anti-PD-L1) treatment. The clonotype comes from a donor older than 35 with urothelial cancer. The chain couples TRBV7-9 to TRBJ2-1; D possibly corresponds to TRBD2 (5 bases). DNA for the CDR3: TGTGCCAGCAGACTAGGCGGGTACAATGAGCAGTTCTTC. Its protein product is CASRLGGYNEQFF.